This paragraph covers one T cell receptor beta chain sequence. Its antigen is unidentified. This record belongs to a study of T-cell reconstitution after alpha-beta-depleted transplantation in children. The study, taken as a whole, reports: When one year had passed after transplant, most T-cell counts and diversity came from newly produced T cells. Several hundred expanded graft clones reportedly were the source of alpha-beta T cells about two months after transplant. Several patients had high TCRbeta diversity at day 60; it came from surviving recipient T cells and thymic progenitors.

The CDR3 is 12 amino acids. Trimming shortened V by 5 bases and J by 4 bases, and 7 bases separated the two germline ends. CDR1 and CDR2 (germline): KGHSH, LQKENI. Unique molecular identifiers tagged the TCRbeta library. TCRdb ran MiXCR on the PCR reads and lists one entry per CDR3 protein. Of about 27,000 distinct CDR3 sequences in the sample, 18% are singletons; the top ten hold less than 45%. This clonotype originated in a male patient aged 2 to 9 who had a stem cell transplant for acute lymphoblastic leukemia, so the T cells may come from the graft donor. The sequencing here drew on PBMCs, mostly from graft donor cells, taken 60 days after TCRalphabeta/CD19-depleted stem cell transplant. This chain joins TRBV18 and TRBJ2-3; the D is unclear. CDR3 region: CASSSYADTQYF. DNA of the CDR3: TGTGCCAGCTCATCTTATGCAGATACGCAGTATTTT.